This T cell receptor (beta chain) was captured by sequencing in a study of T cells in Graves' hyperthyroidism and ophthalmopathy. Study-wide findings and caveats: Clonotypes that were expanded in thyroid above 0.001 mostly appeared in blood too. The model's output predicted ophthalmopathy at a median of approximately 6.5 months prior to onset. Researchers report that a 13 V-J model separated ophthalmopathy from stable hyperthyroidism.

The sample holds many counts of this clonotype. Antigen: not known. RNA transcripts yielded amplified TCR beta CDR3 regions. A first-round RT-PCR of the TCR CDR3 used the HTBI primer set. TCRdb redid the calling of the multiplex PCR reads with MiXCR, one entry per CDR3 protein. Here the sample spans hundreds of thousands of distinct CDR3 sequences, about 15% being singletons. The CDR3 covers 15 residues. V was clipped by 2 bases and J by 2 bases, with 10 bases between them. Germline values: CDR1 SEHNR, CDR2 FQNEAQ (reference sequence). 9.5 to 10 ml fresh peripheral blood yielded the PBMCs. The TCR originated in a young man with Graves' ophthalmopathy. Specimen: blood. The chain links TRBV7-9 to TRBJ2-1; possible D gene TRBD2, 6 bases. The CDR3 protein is CASSLPGVTYNEQFF. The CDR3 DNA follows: TGTGCCAGCAGCTTACCGGGAGTCACCTACAATGAGCAGTTCTTC.